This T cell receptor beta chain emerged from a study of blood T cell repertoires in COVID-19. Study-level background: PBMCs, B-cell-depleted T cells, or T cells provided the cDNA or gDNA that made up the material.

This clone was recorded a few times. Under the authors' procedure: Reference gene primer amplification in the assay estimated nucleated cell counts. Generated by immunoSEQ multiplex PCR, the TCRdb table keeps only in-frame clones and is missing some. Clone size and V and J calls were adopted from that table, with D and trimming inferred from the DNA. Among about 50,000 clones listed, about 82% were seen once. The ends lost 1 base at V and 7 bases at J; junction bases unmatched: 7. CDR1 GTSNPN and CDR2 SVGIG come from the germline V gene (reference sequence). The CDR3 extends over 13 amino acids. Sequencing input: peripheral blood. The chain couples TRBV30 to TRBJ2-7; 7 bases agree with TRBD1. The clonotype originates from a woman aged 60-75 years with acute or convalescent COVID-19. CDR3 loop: CAWSAKQGWEQYF. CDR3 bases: TGTGCCTGGAGTGCCAAACAGGGGTGGGAGCAGTACTTC.